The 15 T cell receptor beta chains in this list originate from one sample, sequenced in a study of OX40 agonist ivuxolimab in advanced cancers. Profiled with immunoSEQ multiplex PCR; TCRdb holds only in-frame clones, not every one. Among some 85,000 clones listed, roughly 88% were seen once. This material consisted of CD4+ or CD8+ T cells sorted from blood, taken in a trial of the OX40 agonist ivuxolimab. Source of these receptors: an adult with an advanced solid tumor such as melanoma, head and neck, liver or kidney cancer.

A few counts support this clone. This CDR3 is CASSPNPGHGNIQYF. Here the CDR3 DNA reads TGTGCCAGCAGCCCGAATCCGGGACACGGAAACATTCAGTACTTC. The chain recombines TRBV2 with TRBJ2-4, with TRBD1 as a possible D gene (6 bases). This CDR3 has 15 residues. Germline V gene data show CDR1 as SNHLY and CDR2 as FYNNEI. V lost 6 bases, J lost 6 bases, and 18 bases lay in between.

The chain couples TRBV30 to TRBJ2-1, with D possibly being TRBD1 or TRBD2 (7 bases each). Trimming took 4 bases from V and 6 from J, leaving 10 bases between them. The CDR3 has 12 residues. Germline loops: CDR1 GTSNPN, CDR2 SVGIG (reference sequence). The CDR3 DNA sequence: TGTGCCTGGACAGGGGGGGGCAATGAGCAGTTCTTC. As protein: CAWTGGGNEQFF.

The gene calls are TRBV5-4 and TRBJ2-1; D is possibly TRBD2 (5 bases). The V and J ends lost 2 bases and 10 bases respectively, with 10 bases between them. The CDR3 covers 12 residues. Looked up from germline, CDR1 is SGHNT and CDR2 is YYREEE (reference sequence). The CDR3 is CASSFGGGEQFF. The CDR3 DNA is TGTGCCAGCAGCTTTGGTGGCGGGGAGCAGTTCTTC.

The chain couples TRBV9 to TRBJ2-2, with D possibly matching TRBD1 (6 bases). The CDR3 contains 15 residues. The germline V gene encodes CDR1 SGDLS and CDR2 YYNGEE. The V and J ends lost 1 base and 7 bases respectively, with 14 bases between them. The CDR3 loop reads CASSVRQGFSGELFF. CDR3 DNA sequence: TGTGCCAGCAGCGTAAGGCAGGGGTTCAGCGGGGAGCTGTTTTTT.

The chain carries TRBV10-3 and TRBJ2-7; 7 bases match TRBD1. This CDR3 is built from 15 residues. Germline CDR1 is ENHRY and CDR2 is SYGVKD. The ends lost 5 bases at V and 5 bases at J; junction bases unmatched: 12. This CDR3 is CAISLGQSHGDEQYF. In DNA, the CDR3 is TGTGCCATCAGTTTGGGACAGTCACACGGGGACGAGCAGTACTTC.

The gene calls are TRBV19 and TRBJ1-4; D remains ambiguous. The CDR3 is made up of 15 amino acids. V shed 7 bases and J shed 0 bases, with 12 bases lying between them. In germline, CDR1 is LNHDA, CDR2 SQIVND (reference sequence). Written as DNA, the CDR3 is TGTGCCAGTAAGGTGGGGTTGGCAACTAATGAAAAACTGTTTTTT. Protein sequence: CASKVGLATNEKLFF.

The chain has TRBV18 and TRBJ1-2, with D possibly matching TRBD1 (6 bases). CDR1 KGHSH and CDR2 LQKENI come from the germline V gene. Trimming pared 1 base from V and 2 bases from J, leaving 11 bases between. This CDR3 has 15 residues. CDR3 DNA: TGTGCCAGCTCACCACAGGGAGGGGGAAACTATGGCTACACCTTC. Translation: CASSPQGGGNYGYTF.

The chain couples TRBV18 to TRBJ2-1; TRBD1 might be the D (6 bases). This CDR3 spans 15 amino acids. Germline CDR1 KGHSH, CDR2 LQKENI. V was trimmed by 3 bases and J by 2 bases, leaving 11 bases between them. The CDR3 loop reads CASSPPGTPYNEQFF. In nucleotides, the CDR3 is TGTGCCAGCTCACCCCCCGGGACACCCTACAATGAGCAGTTCTTC.

This CDR3 reads CASSSGGQETQYF. The DNA of the CDR3 is TGTGCCAGCAGCTCGGGGGGGCAAGAGACCCAGTACTTC. J is TRBJ2-5 and V is TRBV9; 8 positions match TRBD2. The CDR3 runs 13 residues. J lost 2 bases, V lost 4 bases, and 1 base had no gene match. Per the germline V gene, CDR1 is SGDLS and CDR2 is YYNGEE.

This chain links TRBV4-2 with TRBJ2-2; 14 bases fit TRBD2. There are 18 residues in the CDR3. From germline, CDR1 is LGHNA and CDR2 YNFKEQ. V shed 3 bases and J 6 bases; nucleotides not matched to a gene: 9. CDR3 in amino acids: CASSQTSGGATVAGELFF. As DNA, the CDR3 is TGTGCCAGCAGCCAGACTAGCGGGGGGGCGACGGTAGCCGGGGAGCTGTTTTTT.

This CDR3 is CASSLQRGAGNNEQFF. The CDR3 coding sequence is TGTGCCAGCAGCTTACAGCGGGGGGCCGGAAACAATGAGCAGTTCTTC. The V and J genes are TRBV5-4 and TRBJ2-1, with 9 bases aligning to TRBD2. Germline V gives CDR1 SGHNT, CDR2 YYREEE (reference sequence). This CDR3 region has 16 residues. With V trimmed by 2 bases and J by 5 bases, 8 bases remained unmatched.

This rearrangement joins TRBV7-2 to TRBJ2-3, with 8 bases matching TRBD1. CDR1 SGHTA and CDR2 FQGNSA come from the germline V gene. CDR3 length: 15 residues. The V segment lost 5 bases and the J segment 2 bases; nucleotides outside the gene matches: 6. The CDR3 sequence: CASSPQGAYTDTQYF. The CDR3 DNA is TGTGCCAGCAGCCCTCAGGGGGCATACACAGATACGCAGTATTTT.

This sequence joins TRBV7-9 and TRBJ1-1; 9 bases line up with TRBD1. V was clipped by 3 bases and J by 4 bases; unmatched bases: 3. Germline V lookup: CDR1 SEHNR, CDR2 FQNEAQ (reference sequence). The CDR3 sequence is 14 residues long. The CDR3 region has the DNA TGTGCCAGCAGCTTCAAGACAGGGGGCACTGAAGCTTTCTTT. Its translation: CASSFKTGGTEAFF.

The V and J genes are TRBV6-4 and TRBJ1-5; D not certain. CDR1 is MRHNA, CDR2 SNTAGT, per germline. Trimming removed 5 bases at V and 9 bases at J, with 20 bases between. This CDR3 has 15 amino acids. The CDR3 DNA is TGTGCCAGCAGTCCCGAAAGCAGCTGGGGATCGCCCCAGCATTTT. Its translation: CASSPESSWGSPQHF.

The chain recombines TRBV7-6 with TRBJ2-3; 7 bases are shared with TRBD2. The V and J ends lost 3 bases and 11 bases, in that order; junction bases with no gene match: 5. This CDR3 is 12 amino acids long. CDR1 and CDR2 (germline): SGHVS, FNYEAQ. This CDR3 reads CASSLGGREQYF. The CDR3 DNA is TGTGCCAGCAGCTTGGGGGGGAGAGAGCAGTATTTT. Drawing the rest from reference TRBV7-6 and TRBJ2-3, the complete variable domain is GAGVSQSPRYKVTKRGQDVALRCDPISGHVSLYWYRQALGQGPEFLTYFNYEAQQDKSGLPNDRFSAERPEGSISTLTIQRTEQRDSAMYRCASSLGGREQYFGPGTRLTVL.